The 27 T cell receptor beta chains below all came from one sample that was sequenced in a study of T-cell reconstitution after alpha-beta-depleted transplantation in children. Unique molecular identifiers were built into the TCRbeta library. MiXCR, applied by TCRdb to the PCR reads, yields one record per CDR3 protein. The data show hundreds of thousands of distinct CDR3 sequences, 16% seen once. The input for sequencing was PBMCs from the stem cell graft donor, taken from the stem cell graft. The receptors stem from a human donor who donated a stem cell graft to a child with acute myeloid leukemia.

This clonotype was seen repeatedly, ten times or more. The chain has TRBV13 and TRBJ2-7; TRBD1 agrees at 7 bases. Germline trimming cut 8 bases from V and 3 bases from J; bases unmatched to any gene: 4. This CDR3 is 12 amino acids long. Germline V lookup: CDR1 PRHDT, CDR2 FYEKMQ (reference sequence). This CDR3 reads CASSTGDYEQYF. The DNA for the CDR3 is TGTGCCAGCTCCACAGGGGACTACGAGCAGTACTTC.

This clonotype was found many times. This chain joins TRBV20-1 and TRBJ2-5, with D unresolved. The germline V gene encodes CDR1 DFQATT and CDR2 SNEGSKA (reference sequence). Trimming took 3 bases from V and 5 from J, leaving 16 bases between them. The CDR3 has 14 residues. CDR3 sequence: CSASLLGLGETQYF. For the CDR3, the DNA is TGCAGTGCTAGTCTTTTGGGCCTTGGCGAGACCCAGTACTTC.

In its sample, this clonotype was seen a few times. This chain joins TRBV10-3 and TRBJ1-1; tentatively, D is TRBD1 (6 bases). Per germline, CDR1 ENHRY and CDR2 SYGVKD. V gave up 6 bases and J gave up 2 bases, with 13 bases separating them. The CDR3 loop spans 14 amino acids. The CDR3 reads CAISGGGRNTEAFF. The CDR3, as DNA: TGTGCCATCAGCGGGGGGGGCAGAAACACTGAAGCTTTCTTT.

The chain links TRBV7-6 to TRBJ2-1, with TRBD2 identical over 7 bases. The CDR3 length is 16 residues. V shed 7 bases and J 6 bases; nucleotides not matched to a gene: 15. Germline V gene lookup returns CDR1 SGHVS and CDR2 FNYEAQ. CDR3 sequence reads: CASKRGPGTNPNEQFF. The CDR3 DNA reads TGTGCCAGCAAAAGGGGCCCCGGGACTAATCCCAATGAGCAGTTCTTC.

A few counts support this clonotype. This chain joins TRBV5-1 and TRBJ2-5, with 10 bases identical to TRBD2. This CDR3 has 17 residues. Germline CDR1 reads SGHRS; CDR2 reads YFSETQ. J was trimmed by 1 base and V by 0 bases; bases with no gene match: 6. The CDR3 reads CASSLGLAGASQETQYF. In DNA form, the CDR3 reads TGCGCCAGCAGCTTGGGCCTAGCGGGGGCATCCCAAGAGACCCAGTACTTC.

The chain joins TRBV25-1 to TRBJ1-2; 8 nucleotides match TRBD1. Germline V gene sequence: CDR1 MGHDK, CDR2 SYGVNS. V lost 7 bases and J lost 7; bases outside the gene matches: 8. The CDR3 runs to 13 residues. The CDR3 protein is CASTRQGLSGYTF. Written as DNA, the CDR3 is TGTGCCAGCACCCGACAGGGGTTGAGTGGCTACACCTTC.

This clonotype showed up many times. V gene TRBV7-2 combines with J gene TRBJ1-2; D is unclear. The CDR3 loop spans 13 amino acids. The V and J ends lost 2 bases and 6 bases respectively, with 10 bases between them. CDR1 is SGHTA, CDR2 FQGNSA, per germline. The CDR3 coding sequence is TGTGCCAGCAGCTTAAGGCCCCGTGATGGCTACACCTTC. Encoded protein: CASSLRPRDGYTF.

In this sample, this clonotype turned up a few times. This chain links TRBV30 with TRBJ2-7; D ambiguous. This CDR3 is built from 13 residues. V lost 5 bases, J lost 4 bases, and 15 bases lay in between. Per the germline V gene, CDR1 is GTSNPN and CDR2 is SVGIG (reference sequence). CDR3 sequence: CAWGSGNEYEQYF. The CDR3 DNA sequence: TGTGCCTGGGGGTCTGGGAATGAGTACGAGCAGTACTTC.

This clonotype was counted ten times or more. This rearrangement joins TRBV20-1 to TRBJ1-1; D remains unclear. Per the germline V gene, CDR1 is DFQATT and CDR2 is SNEGSKA (reference sequence). The ends were cut back, 5 bases at V and 1 base at J, with 8 bases in the middle. The CDR3 loop spans 12 amino acids. The CDR3 nucleotides read TGCAGTGCTCCGGGAAAGAACACTGAAGCTTTCTTT. Translating gives CSAPGKNTEAFF.

The rearrangement links TRBV7-2 to TRBJ2-7; D might be TRBD1 (7 bases). CDR3 length equals 15 residues. Germline CDR1 and CDR2: SGHTA and FQGNSA. V shed 4 bases and J shed 5 bases, with 18 bases lying between them. CDR3 sequence: CASSSQGGLIDEQYV. The CDR3 nucleotides read TGTGCCAGCAGCTCCCAGGGGGGACTCATAGACGAGCAGTACGTC.

The chain has TRBV29-1 and TRBJ2-1; 10 nucleotides agree with TRBD2. This CDR3 contains 17 residues. Trimming took 1 base from V and 0 from J; bases not matched to a gene: 6. The germline V gene encodes CDR1 SQVTM and CDR2 ANQGSEA. As DNA, the CDR3 is TGCAGCGTTGAAGTAGCGGGGGGCAAAAGCTCCTACAATGAGCAGTTCTTC. Protein: CSVEVAGGKSSYNEQFF.

The genes are TRBV6-5 and TRBJ2-1; 8 positions agree with TRBD1. The length of the CDR3 is 16 residues. Germline V gives CDR1 MNHEY, CDR2 SVGAGI. V lost 4 bases, J lost 10 bases, and 15 bases stayed unmatched. This chain's CDR3 is CASSSRTGPLLIEQFF. CDR3 DNA: TGTGCCAGCAGTTCCAGGACAGGGCCCTTACTTATAGAGCAGTTCTTC.

In its sample, this clonotype was seen a few times. The V call is TRBV4-2, the J call TRBJ2-1, with 9 nucleotides matching TRBD1. The CDR3 is 16 amino acids. With 1 base clipped from V and 6 bases from J, the junction kept 7 bases outside the gene matches. The germline V gene has CDR1 LGHNA and CDR2 YNFKEQ. In DNA, the CDR3 is TGTGCCAGCAGCCAAGTACCGGGACAGGGAGGCAATGAGCAGTTCTTC. Protein product: CASSQVPGQGGNEQFF.

This clonotype has a handful of counts. The chain links TRBV20-1 to TRBJ2-7, with TRBD1 identical over 7 bases. CDR1 and CDR2 from the germline V gene are DFQATT and SNEGSKA (reference sequence). Unmatched junction bases numbered 3, after V lost 8 bases and J lost 2 bases. The CDR3 covers 11 residues. The CDR3 sequence is CSLQGAYEQYF. As DNA, the CDR3 is TGCAGTCTTCAGGGGGCCTACGAGCAGTACTTC.

At least ten counts were recorded for this clonotype. This chain connects TRBV20-1 to TRBJ2-7, with 12 bases identical to TRBD2. This CDR3 spans 16 amino acids. With 6 bases clipped from V and 0 bases from J, the junction kept 9 bases outside the gene matches. Germline CDR1 and CDR2: DFQATT and SNEGSKA (reference sequence). The CDR3 reads CSALGLAGMSSYEQYF. The CDR3 coding sequence is TGCAGTGCCCTCGGACTAGCGGGGATGAGCTCCTACGAGCAGTACTTC.

This clonotype was counted many times. This chain joins TRBV29-1 and TRBJ2-5, with a tentative D call TRBD1 (6 bases). The CDR3 consists of 13 residues. Looked up from germline, CDR1 is SQVTM and CDR2 is ANQGSEA. Trimming cost V 3 bases and J 5 bases, with 13 bases left between them. The chain's CDR3 is CSVDPGTFETQYF. The CDR3 DNA reads TGCAGCGTTGACCCCGGGACATTTGAGACCCAGTACTTC.

This chain uses TRBV7-9 with TRBJ2-7; possible D gene TRBD1, 7 bases. Germline V CDR1 and CDR2: SEHNR, FQNEAQ (reference sequence). This CDR3 is built from 14 residues. V lost 8 bases and J 1 base, leaving 15 bases between the germline ends. The CDR3 bases are TGTGCCAGCGTATCGGGGGACAGTTCCTACGAGCAGTACTTC. Translation: CASVSGDSSYEQYF.

V and J are TRBV6-5 and TRBJ2-3, with TRBD2 identical over 8 bases. V shed 3 bases and J 7 bases; nucleotides not matched to a gene: 18. The CDR3 consists of 18 residues. Germline CDR1 MNHEY, CDR2 SVGAGI. For the CDR3, the DNA is TGTGCCAGCAGTTATTCGATAGGCGGGGGGCCCGGGGGATATACGCAGTATTTT. It translates to CASSYSIGGGPGGYTQYF.

The J gene is TRBJ1-1, the V gene TRBV6-1, with D maybe TRBD1 (5 bases). This CDR3 comprises 14 residues. CDR1 is MNHNS, CDR2 SASEGT, per germline. V was trimmed by 2 bases and J by 1 base, leaving 8 bases between them. The CDR3 loop reads CASSERDRNTEAFF. In nucleotides, the CDR3 is TGTGCCAGCAGTGAACGGGACCGGAACACTGAAGCTTTCTTT.

This clonotype was recorded a few times. In DNA form, the CDR3 reads TGCGCCAGCAGCTTGGCGGAAGGGGGAAGCAGGGTTGAGACCCAGTACTTC. Residues: CASSLAEGGSRVETQYF. The chain combines TRBV5-1 with TRBJ2-5; the D gene is possibly TRBD1 (6 bases). Deletions cut 0 bases from V and 5 bases from J, with 20 bases between. The CDR3 is 17 residues long. Looked up from germline, CDR1 is SGHRS and CDR2 is YFSETQ.

This clonotype has only a few counts. The V call is TRBV20-1, the J call TRBJ2-1, with TRBD1 identical over 9 bases. V gave up 5 bases and J gave up 5 bases; unmatched junction bases: 7. The germline V gene encodes CDR1 DFQATT and CDR2 SNEGSKA (reference sequence). This CDR3 comprises 14 residues. The CDR3 reads CSAFMDRGHNEQFF. As DNA, the CDR3 is TGCAGTGCTTTTATGGACAGGGGCCACAATGAGCAGTTCTTC.

The chain uses TRBV5-1 and TRBJ1-3; 9 bases align to TRBD1. The CDR3 loop spans 16 amino acids. Germline V CDR1 and CDR2: SGHRS, YFSETQ. V dropped 4 bases and J dropped 0; count of bases not matched to a gene: 5. The CDR3 spells CASSPGQGTSGNTIYF. CDR3 DNA: TGCGCCAGCAGCCCGGGACAGGGAACCTCTGGAAACACCATATATTTT.

The chain carries TRBV28 and TRBJ2-1; D remains ambiguous. This CDR3 is built from 14 residues. Germline CDR1 and CDR2: MDHEN and SYDVKM. V was trimmed by 7 bases and J by 2 bases, leaving 12 bases between them. DNA for the CDR3: TGTGCCAGCACCGCGGACGGAACCTACAATGAGCAGTTCTTC. Translation: CASTADGTYNEQFF.

This clonotype came up many times. The V gene is TRBV5-5, the J gene TRBJ2-5; TRBD2 is a possible D gene (6 bases). Trimming took 4 bases from V and 4 from J, leaving 14 bases between them. Germline lookup yields CDR1 SGHKS and CDR2 YYEKEE (reference sequence). The CDR3 loop spans 14 amino acids. The CDR3 protein is CASSSPGLGETQYF. The CDR3 region has the DNA TGTGCCAGCAGCAGCCCGGGACTTGGAGAGACCCAGTACTTC. Complete variable domain (other parts from reference TRBV5-5 and TRBJ2-5): DAGVTQSPTHLIKTRGQQVTLRCSPISGHKSVSWYQQVLGQGPQFIFQYYEKEERGRGNFPDRFSARQFPNYSSELNVNALLLGDSALYLCASSSPGLGETQYFGPGTRLLVL.

This clonotype has more than one count but fewer than ten. The rearrangement links TRBV27 to TRBJ1-1, with D unclear. The CDR3 runs 12 residues. Looked up from germline, CDR1 is MNHEY and CDR2 is SMNVEV (reference sequence). The germline V and J ends were trimmed by 4 bases and 5 bases, with 8 bases remaining between them. The CDR3 is CASSSRWTEAFF. CDR3 coding DNA: TGTGCCAGCAGTTCTCGGTGGACTGAAGCTTTCTTT.

The chain has TRBV13 and TRBJ2-7, with 7 bases lining up with TRBD1. The V segment lost 4 bases and the J segment 3 bases; nucleotides outside the gene matches: 6. Per germline, CDR1 PRHDT and CDR2 FYEKMQ (reference sequence). The CDR3 consists of 14 residues. As DNA, the CDR3 is TGTGCCAGCAGCTCCTTTGACAGGGACTACGAGCAGTACGTC. Its protein is CASSSFDRDYEQYV.

This clonotype has a count of ten or more. The genes are TRBV20-1 and TRBJ2-1, with unresolved D. Trimming shortened V by 3 bases and J by 2 bases, and 8 bases separated the two germline ends. This CDR3 comprises 13 residues. Per the germline V gene, CDR1 is DFQATT and CDR2 is SNEGSKA (reference sequence). CDR3 sequence (DNA): TGCAGTGCTAGTATACAGCCCTACAATGAGCAGTTCTTC. Translated, it gives CSASIQPYNEQFF.